Shown below are 26 T cell receptor beta chains from a single sample sequenced in a study of blood T cell repertoires in COVID-19. TCRdb's copy holds only in-frame clones and misses some; the assay was immunoSEQ multiplex PCR. There are 90,000 to 150,000 clones in the sample; around four fifths occur only once, and roughly 12% lies in the top ten. The sample taken for sequencing was peripheral blood. The receptors were sampled from a human donor in a cohort sampled during active COVID-19.

The rearrangement joins TRBV29-1 to TRBJ1-2, with D tentatively TRBD1 (5 bases). Per the germline V gene, CDR1 is SQVTM and CDR2 is ANQGSEA. There are 17 residues in the CDR3. V lost 6 bases and J lost 6, with 29 bases in between. CDR3 region: CSVDELLRGTGVDGYTF. The CDR3 region has the DNA TGCAGCGTAGACGAACTCCTACGGGGGACGGGAGTAGATGGCTACACCTTC.

The CDR3 region has the DNA TGCAGCGTTGGCGATAACAATGAGCAGTTCTTC. This translates into CSVGDNNEQFF. This sequence joins TRBV29-1 and TRBJ2-1; no clear D gene. The CDR3 length is 11 residues. V was cut by 4 bases and J by 5 bases, with 6 bases left in between. Germline CDR1 SQVTM, CDR2 ANQGSEA.

The V call is TRBV9, the J call TRBJ2-5, with 8 bases aligning to TRBD2. The CDR3 consists of 15 residues. V trimming: 0 bases; J trimming: 2 bases; junction bases outside the gene matches: 3. Per the germline V gene, CDR1 is SGDLS and CDR2 is YYNGEE. The CDR3 is CASSVGTSTQETQYF. CDR3 in DNA: TGTGCCAGCAGCGTAGGGACTAGCACTCAAGAGACCCAGTACTTC.

V usage is TRBV29-1 and J usage is TRBJ2-7, with 7 bases fitting TRBD1. This CDR3 is built from 13 residues. Germline trimming cut 6 bases from V and 1 base from J; bases unmatched to any gene: 6. Germline V CDR1 and CDR2: SQVTM, ANQGSEA. CDR3 DNA sequence: TGCAGCGTGCGATTGACAGGGTCCTACGAGCAGTACTTC. Its translation: CSVRLTGSYEQYF.

The chain is built from TRBV11-2 and TRBJ1-5; weak D call: TRBD1 (6 bases). Deletions cut 3 bases from V and 7 bases from J, with 10 bases between. Germline V CDR1 and CDR2: SGHAT, FQNNGV. The length of the CDR3 is 13 residues. The CDR3 loop reads CASSFNRDQPQHF. In nucleotides, the CDR3 is TGTGCCAGCAGCTTTAACAGGGACCAGCCCCAGCATTTT. Full variable domain (outside the CDR3, taken from reference TRBV11-2 and TRBJ1-5): EAGVAQSPRYKIIEKRQSVAFWCNPISGHATLYWYQQILGQGPKLLIQFQNNGVVDDSQLPKDRFSAERLKGVDSTLKIQPAKLEDSAVYLCASSFNRDQPQHFGDGTRLSIL.

The gene calls are TRBV25-1 and TRBJ2-1; 7 bases agree with TRBD2. The CDR3 is 16 residues long. Per germline, CDR1 MGHDK and CDR2 SYGVNS. V was pared by 0 bases and J by 3 bases, with 5 bases of the junction left unmatched. CDR3 sequence: CASSEYTGGGYNEQFF. Here the CDR3 DNA reads TGTGCCAGCAGTGAATATACCGGCGGGGGCTACAATGAGCAGTTCTTC.

This clone was observed a handful of times. This rearrangement joins TRBV9 to TRBJ1-2, with D possibly being TRBD1 (6 bases). The CDR3 has 14 residues. V lost 0 bases and J lost 4, with 10 bases in between. The germline V gene has CDR1 SGDLS and CDR2 YYNGEE. CDR3 nucleotides: TGTGCCAGCAGCGTAGACCAGGGGACCTATGGCTACACCTTC. Encoded protein: CASSVDQGTYGYTF.

The rearrangement joins TRBV10-3 to TRBJ1-3; 12 bases align to TRBD1. J lost 8 bases, V lost 6 bases, and 8 bases had no gene match. This CDR3 region has 15 residues. The germline V gene encodes CDR1 ENHRY and CDR2 SYGVKD. The CDR3 sequence is CAIRGTGGAGDTIYF. The CDR3 DNA reads as TGTGCCATCAGAGGGACAGGGGGCGCGGGAGACACCATATATTTT.

The chain employs TRBV7-2 and TRBJ2-7; 10 bases are a match to TRBD2. This CDR3 is built from 17 residues. Trimming removed 5 bases from V and 0 bases from J; junction bases left unmatched: 10. The germline CDR1 and CDR2 sequences are SGHTA and FQGNSA. CDR3 sequence: CASSPPAAGGPSYEQYF. DNA of the CDR3: TGTGCCAGCAGCCCCCCGGCAGCGGGGGGGCCCTCCTACGAGCAGTACTTC.

A remark on this clone: Other DNA sequences of this sample code for an identical CDR3. The chain recombines TRBV7-8 with TRBJ1-3; 8 bases are a match to TRBD1. This CDR3 spans 16 amino acids. V shed 3 bases and J 0 bases; nucleotides not matched to a gene: 4. Germline V gene sequence: CDR1 SGHVS, CDR2 FQNEAQ. The CDR3 protein is CASSLGTGGSGNTIYF. The CDR3 DNA is TGTGCCAGCAGCTTGGGAACAGGGGGCTCTGGAAACACCATATATTTT.

V is TRBV7-2 and J is TRBJ2-7; maybe TRBD1 (5 bases). Germline V gene data show CDR1 as SGHTA and CDR2 as FQGNSA. There are 13 residues in the CDR3. Trimming removed 5 bases from V and 3 bases from J, with 11 bases in between. Here the CDR3 DNA reads TGTGCCAGCAGCCCTCAGACAGACTACGAGCAGTACTTC. Amino acids: CASSPQTDYEQYF.

This chain uses TRBV18 with TRBJ2-5; the match to TRBD1 covers 7 bases. Germline V lookup: CDR1 KGHSH, CDR2 LQKENI. The length of the CDR3 is 15 residues. Trimming at V came to 1 base and at J to 1 base, leaving 3 bases not matched to a gene. CDR3 bases: TGTGCCAGCTCACCACAAGGACAGGCCCAAGAGACCCAGTACTTC. Encoded protein: CASSPQGQAQETQYF. Using reference TRBV18 and TRBJ2-5 for the parts outside the CDR3, the full variable domain is NAGVMQNPRHLVRRRGQEARLRCSPMKGHSHVYWYRQLPEEGLKFMVYLQKENIIDESGMPKERFSAEFPKEGPSILRIQQVVRGDSAAYFCASSPQGQAQETQYFGPGTRLLVL.

In this sample, this clone turned up a few times. The CDR3 loop reads CASSEWGQGVGYGYTF. The CDR3 DNA is TGTGCCAGCAGTGAATGGGGGCAGGGAGTGGGCTATGGCTACACCTTC. The rearrangement uses TRBV6-1 and TRBJ1-2, with D perhaps matching TRBD1 (6 bases). The germline V gene encodes CDR1 MNHNS and CDR2 SASEGT. Trimming took off 2 bases at V and 4 bases at J, with 17 bases between the two ends. The CDR3 is 16 amino acids.

For this clone: The same CDR3 also results from other DNA sequences found in this sample. The V and J genes are TRBV3-1 (or the pseudogene TRBV3-2) and TRBJ1-4; D is perhaps TRBD1 (5 bases). This CDR3 has 15 amino acids. V was clipped by 2 bases and J by 7 bases, with 14 bases between them. Germline loops: CDR1 LGHDT, CDR2 YNNKEL (reference sequence). In DNA, the CDR3 is TGTGCCAGCAGCCAACGAGAGTGGGGGGGTGAAAAACTGTTTTTT. Residues: CASSQREWGGEKLFF.

The chain recombines TRBV5-1 with TRBJ2-1; TRBD1 is a possible D gene (5 bases). CDR3 size: 15 residues. The germline V gene encodes CDR1 SGHRS and CDR2 YFSETQ. Trimming left V 2 bases short and J 0 bases short, with 9 bases between. The CDR3 region is CASSFTGDSYNEQFF. Written as DNA, the CDR3 is TGCGCCAGCAGCTTCACAGGAGACTCCTACAATGAGCAGTTCTTC.

The chain joins TRBV15 to TRBJ2-7, with D possibly matching TRBD2 (6 bases). Germline V lookup: CDR1 LNHNV, CDR2 YYDKDF (reference sequence). Trimming took off 7 bases at V and 2 bases at J, with 12 bases between the two ends. The CDR3 sequence is 13 residues long. DNA for the CDR3: TGTGCCACCACAACGGGGAGGACCTACGAGCAGTACTTC. Translating it yields CATTTGRTYEQYF. The full variable domain, with the rest looked up from reference TRBV15 and TRBJ2-7, is DAMVIQNPRYQVTQFGKPVTLSCSQTLNHNVMYWYQQKSSQAPKLLFHYYDKDFNNEADTPDNFQSRRPNTSFCFLDIRSPGLGDTAMYLCATTTGRTYEQYFGPGTRLTVT.

The chain couples TRBV4-1 to TRBJ1-5; possibly TRBD1 for D (5 bases). From germline, CDR1 is MGHRA and CDR2 YSYEKL. The CDR3 totals 14 residues. The ends were cut back, 4 bases at V and 3 bases at J, with 10 bases in the middle. CDR3 sequence reads: CASSRSGSNQPQHF. The DNA of the CDR3 is TGCGCCAGCAGCCGTTCAGGGTCCAATCAGCCCCAGCATTTT.

This sequence joins TRBV12-5 and TRBJ1-6; TRBD1 is a possible D gene (5 bases). CDR1 and CDR2 (germline): LGHNT, FRNRAP. Trimming cost V 8 bases and J 10 bases, with 12 bases left between them. The CDR3 runs 12 residues. CDR3 amino acids: CASRQGKSPLHF. CDR3 coding DNA: TGTGCTAGTCGGCAGGGAAAATCACCCCTCCACTTT.

The genes are TRBV5-4 and TRBJ1-6, with a possible D match to TRBD1 (5 bases). Germline values: CDR1 SGHNT, CDR2 YYREEE (reference sequence). Trimming shortened V by 4 bases and J by 7 bases, and 12 bases separated the two germline ends. CDR3 length equals 14 residues. The CDR3 DNA is TGTGCCAGCAGCGTACAAGGGGAAAATTCACCCCTCCACTTT. It codes for CASSVQGENSPLHF.

This sequence joins TRBV7-9 and TRBJ2-7; tentatively, D is TRBD1 (6 bases). Trimming left V 3 bases short and J 0 bases short, with 9 bases between. Per the germline V gene, CDR1 is SEHNR and CDR2 is FQNEAQ (reference sequence). The CDR3 sequence is 14 residues long. The CDR3 here is CASSFRDNSYEQYF. In DNA form, the CDR3 reads TGTGCCAGCAGCTTCCGGGACAACTCCTACGAGCAGTACTTC. Full variable domain (remainder filled in from reference TRBV7-9 and TRBJ2-7): DTGVSQNPRHKITKRGQNVTFRCDPISEHNRLYWYRQTLGQGPEFLTYFQNEAQLEKSRLLSDRFSAERPKGSFSTLEIQRTEQGDSAMYLCASSFRDNSYEQYFGPGTRLTVT.

In its sample, this clone was seen once. The chain joins TRBV3-1 (or the pseudogene TRBV3-2) to TRBJ1-2, with 10 bases fitting TRBD1. Per germline, CDR1 LGHDT and CDR2 YNNKEL (reference sequence). The CDR3 consists of 14 residues. Trimming cost V 6 bases and J 2 bases; bases outside gene matches: 3. CDR3 in DNA: TGTGCCAGCAGAGGACAGGGGGAAAACTATGGCTACACCTTC. This encodes CASRGQGENYGYTF.

V usage is TRBV27 and J usage is TRBJ2-7; TRBD1 matches at 7 bases. The V gene's germline CDR1 is MNHEY and CDR2 SMNVEV (reference sequence). Germline trimming cut 5 bases from V and 3 bases from J; bases unmatched to any gene: 13. The length of the CDR3 is 16 residues. The CDR3 nucleotides are TGTGCCAGCAGTCAGGGACAGCCGAGGGGTCTCTACGAGCAGTACTTC. Translating gives CASSQGQPRGLYEQYF.

V and J are TRBV11-3 and TRBJ2-2; 9 bases are shared with TRBD2. From germline, CDR1 is SGHNT and CDR2 YENEEA. This CDR3 comprises 19 residues. V was clipped by 2 bases and J by 2 bases; unmatched bases: 12. The CDR3 DNA reads as TGTGCCAGCAGCTTATCGGTTGGCGGGGGGGCACGTAACACCGGGGAGCTGTTTTTT. The encoded protein is CASSLSVGGGARNTGELFF.

This clone was seen a single time. This chain uses TRBV12-3 or TRBV12-4 with TRBJ1-2; 7 bases align to TRBD1. The V segment lost 3 bases and the J segment 5 bases; nucleotides outside the gene matches: 3. The CDR3 extends over 13 amino acids. As DNA, the CDR3 is TGTGCCAGCAGTTTCAACAGGGGATATGGCTACACCTTC. It encodes CASSFNRGYGYTF.

The chain joins TRBV15 to TRBJ2-1; D call uncertain. Trimming stripped 1 base from V and 0 bases from J, with 10 bases between. The germline V gene encodes CDR1 LNHNV and CDR2 YYDKDF (reference sequence). This CDR3 is 16 amino acids long. DNA for the CDR3: TGTGCCACCAGCAGAGGGCGGTCTAGCTCCTACAATGAGCAGTTCTTC. As protein: CATSRGRSSSYNEQFF.

The rearrangement joins TRBV5-8 to TRBJ2-5, with TRBD1 identical over 8 bases. Germline V gives CDR1 SGHTS, CDR2 YDEGEE. This CDR3 contains 14 residues. V dropped 6 bases and J dropped 5; count of bases not matched to a gene: 9. The CDR3 loop reads CASTRQGPGETQYF. CDR3 in DNA: TGTGCCAGCACTCGACAGGGGCCGGGGGAGACCCAGTACTTC.